The T cell receptor beta chain described here comes from a study of cytomegalovirus exposure and HLA in healthy donors. General study results and limits: In an earlier analysis, productive rearrangement rates for most beta V segments clustered near 87% or 30%. A later analysis reportedly identified an Asian-associated ancestry cluster as carrying fewer N-insertions than the roughly 600-donor mean. V- and J-gene trimming of TCR beta was linked (in a later analysis) to a missense DCLRE1C variant. In vitro checks showed that a few CMV-associated chains really do target CMV antigens.

V gave up 3 bases and J gave up 1 base, with 16 bases separating them. CDR1 and CDR2 (germline): LNHNV, YYDKDF (reference sequence). The CDR3 consists of 18 residues. In the case of this clone: Its antigen is unknown.

This PCR relied on a set of 60 Vbeta primers and 13 Jbeta primers. Sequencing was performed with immunoSEQ multiplex PCR; in TCRdb, only in-frame clones are kept and a portion is missing. This sample's clone table lists some 130,000 clones. The material sequenced was PBMCs. The chain joins TRBV15 to TRBJ2-6; maybe TRBD1 (6 bases). The sequence was collected from a man between 18 and 35 years old in good health and CMV-seronegative. As DNA, the CDR3 is TGTGCCACCAGCAGCACAGGGTGGGGGTGGTCTGGGGCCAACGTCCTGACTTTC. Translated, it gives CATSSTGWGWSGANVLTF.